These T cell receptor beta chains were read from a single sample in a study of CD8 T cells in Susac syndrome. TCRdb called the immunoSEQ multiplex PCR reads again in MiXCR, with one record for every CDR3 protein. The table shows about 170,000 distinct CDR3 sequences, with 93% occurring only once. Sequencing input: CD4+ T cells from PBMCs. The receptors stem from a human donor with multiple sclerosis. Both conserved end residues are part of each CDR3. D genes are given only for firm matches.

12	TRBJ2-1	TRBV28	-	TGTGCCAGCAGTGCCGGGCACAATGAGCAGTTCTTC	CASSAGHNEQFF
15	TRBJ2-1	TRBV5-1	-	TGCGCCAGCAGCTTGGTTGGGGAAACCTACAATGAGCAGTTCTTC	CASSLVGETYNEQFF
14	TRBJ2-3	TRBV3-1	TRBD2	TGTGCCAGCAGCCACGGAGCGGGAGAGGATACGCAGTATTTT	CASSHGAGEDTQYF
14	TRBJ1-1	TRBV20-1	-	TGCAGTGCTGTCTTACGGATTCGAAACACTGAAGCTTTCTTT	CSAVLRIRNTEAFF
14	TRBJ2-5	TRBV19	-	TGTGCCAGTAGTGTGGGACGAATCAAAGAGACCCAGTACTTC	CASSVGRIKETQYF
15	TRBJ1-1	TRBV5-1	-	TGCGCCAGCAGCGAGAACCGGGCACGGGGGACTGAAGCTTTCTTT	CASSENRARGTEAFF
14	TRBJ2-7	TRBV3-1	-	TGTGCCAGCAGCCAAGTTACAGGGCGGTACGAGCAGTACTTC	CASSQVTGRYEQYF
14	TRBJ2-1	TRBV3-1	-	TGTGCCAGCAGCCCTCGACAGGACTACAATGAGCAGTTCTTC	CASSPRQDYNEQFF
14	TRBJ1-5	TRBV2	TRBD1	TGTGCCAGTCAGAGGGACAGGGATCGTCAGCCCCAGCATTTT	CASQRDRDRQPQHF
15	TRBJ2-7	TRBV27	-	TGTGCCAGCAGTATCCACAGGGAGCGGAGCTACGAGCAGTACTTC	CASSIHRERSYEQYF
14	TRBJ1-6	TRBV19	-	TGTGCCAGTAGAACATTGGGGGGCTCGGCACCCCTCCACTTT	CASRTLGGSAPLHF
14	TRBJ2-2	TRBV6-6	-	TGTGCCAGCCTTGGGAGAGGGGGGGCCGGGGAGCTGTTTTTT	CASLGRGGAGELFF
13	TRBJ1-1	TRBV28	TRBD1	TGTGCCAGCAGTAGCCCCGACAGGGCTGAAGCTTTCTTT	CASSSPDRAEAFF
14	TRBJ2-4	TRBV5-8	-	TGTGCCAGCAGCCACACAGGGGAGGGAAACATTCAGTACTTC	CASSHTGEGNIQYF
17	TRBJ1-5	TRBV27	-	TGTGCCAGCAGTTACATCCCGGTGACGGGGAGCAATCAGCCCCAGCATTTT	CASSYIPVTGSNQPQHF
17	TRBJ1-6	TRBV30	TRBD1	TGTGCCTGGAATGGTTCCCCTGGACAGGGGTACCAATCACCCCTCCACTTT	CAWNGSPGQGYQSPLHF